This TCR beta chain is drawn from a study of T cell responses to AZD1222 COVID-19 vaccine. Regarding the study as a whole: AZD1222 recipients seropositive at baseline numbered only five to seven.

For this clone: Antigen: not known.

The V gene lost 0 bases and the J gene lost 5 bases, with 8 bases spanning the gap. The CDR3 totals 14 residues. Germline V gene sequence: CDR1 SGHKS, CDR2 YYEKEE (reference sequence). This table comes from immunoSEQ multiplex PCR, and its TCRdb copy is limited to in-frame clones, with some not included. The sample yields around 170,000 clones, about 86% seen once. The sequencing here drew on peripheral blood, taken 28 days after the second AZD1222 dose. The rearrangement joins TRBV5-5 to TRBJ2-2; D unclear. The clonotype originates from an adult who received the AZD1222 COVID-19 vaccine. CDR3 coding DNA: TGTGCCAGCAGCTTGGTTCTGGGGACCGGGGAGCTGTTTTTT. Translation gives CASSLVLGTGELFF.